Listed below are T cell receptor beta chains from one sample, sequenced in a study of beta chain features in type 1 diabetes. Method: immunoSEQ multiplex PCR; TCRdb's copy keeps in-frame clones and lacks some. The sample records over 300,000 clones, roughly a tenth being singletons. Source material: central memory CD4+ T cells from blood. The origin of the receptors is a man aged 30-40 years with type 1 diabetes. The CDR3 runs from the conserved cysteine through the conserved F or W. Each record gives: V gene, J gene, D gene, CDR3 protein. The D gene is left open where the match is weak.

TRBV7-8	TRBJ1-2	.	CASSLEADRPYGYTF
TRBV2	TRBJ2-3	.	CASSGVSSTDTQYF
TRBV5-6	TRBJ2-5	TRBD1	CASSLDRGSPQETQYF
TRBV30	TRBJ2-7	.	CAWSVLGGAYEQYF
TRBV7-2	TRBJ1-5	TRBD1	CASSSTGDQPQHF
TRBV7-2	TRBJ2-5	TRBD2	CASSLVTSGGPSQETQYF
TRBV6-1	TRBJ2-1	.	CASSSPGSVYNEQFF
TRBV4-3	TRBJ2-7	.	CASSLDSHSAYEQYF
TRBV19	TRBJ1-5	TRBD1	CASTTGGIQPQHF
TRBV30	TRBJ1-1	.	CAWSVLGKGTDTEAFF
TRBV5-6	TRBJ2-3	TRBD2	CASSLAGDTQYF
TRBV7-8	TRBJ2-2	.	CASSLARADTGELFF
TRBV5-1	TRBJ2-7	.	CASSLEREGYEQYF
TRBV5-6	TRBJ2-3	.	CASSRSGHPTDTQYF
TRBV5-1	TRBJ1-1	TRBD1	CASSLGETGLGEAFF
TRBV13	TRBJ2-7	TRBD1	CASSAGQGFYEQYF
TRBV7-8	TRBJ2-1	TRBD1	CASSLGGKGAVNEQFF
TRBV27	TRBJ1-1	.	CASSHSDTWNTEAFF
TRBV7-2	TRBJ1-6	.	CASSLRGAGSPLHF
TRBV19	TRBJ1-1	.	CASSIEERGLYFF
TRBV7-2	TRBJ2-5	TRBD2	CASSTFGLAETQYF
TRBV5-1	TRBJ2-7	.	CASSLATSLDVEYF
TRBV5-4	TRBJ2-6	.	CASSGTSEGSGANVLTF
TRBV7-9	TRBJ1-1	TRBD1	CASSHDRGLGTEAFF
TRBV5-6	TRBJ1-2	TRBD1	CASILTGGTGGRNGYTF
TRBV5-1	TRBJ1-1	TRBD1	CASSPGQGSNTEAFF
TRBV28	TRBJ2-7	.	CASGTLTVYYEQYF
TRBV30	TRBJ1-4	.	CAWSNSEKLFF
TRBV23-1	TRBJ2-4	TRBD2	CASSQSVYGLAGGKTAKNIQYF
TRBV25-1	TRBJ2-2	.	CASSAGSPNTGELFF
TRBV14	TRBJ1-2	TRBD1	CASSQVEPGGNYGYTF
TRBV6-5	TRBJ2-3	TRBD1	CASRRQGADTQYF
TRBV12-5	TRBJ2-1	TRBD2	CASGLSPGGNNEQFF
TRBV27	TRBJ1-2	.	CASNGRGTYGYTF
TRBV7-9	TRBJ1-1	.	CATTPREAFF
TRBV9	TRBJ1-6	TRBD1	CASSVEGQGVSPLHF
TRBV7-2	TRBJ2-7	TRBD1	CASSPEGQGSHEQYF
TRBV2	TRBJ2-2	.	CASNGVNTGELFF
TRBV29-1	TRBJ1-6	.	CSASEGHGNSPLHF